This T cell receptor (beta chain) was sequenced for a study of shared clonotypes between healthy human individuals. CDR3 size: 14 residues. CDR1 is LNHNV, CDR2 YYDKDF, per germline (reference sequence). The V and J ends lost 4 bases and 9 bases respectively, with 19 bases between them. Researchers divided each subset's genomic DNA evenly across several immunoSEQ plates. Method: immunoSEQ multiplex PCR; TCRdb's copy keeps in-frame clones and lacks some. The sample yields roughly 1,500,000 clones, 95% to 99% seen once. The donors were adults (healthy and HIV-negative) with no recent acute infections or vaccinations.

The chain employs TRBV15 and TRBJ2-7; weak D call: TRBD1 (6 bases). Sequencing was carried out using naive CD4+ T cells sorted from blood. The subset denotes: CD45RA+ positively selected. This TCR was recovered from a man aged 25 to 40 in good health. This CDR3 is CATSTRVTGSGQYF. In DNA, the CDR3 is TGTGCCACCAGCACCCGGGTTACAGGGAGTGGGCAGTACTTC.